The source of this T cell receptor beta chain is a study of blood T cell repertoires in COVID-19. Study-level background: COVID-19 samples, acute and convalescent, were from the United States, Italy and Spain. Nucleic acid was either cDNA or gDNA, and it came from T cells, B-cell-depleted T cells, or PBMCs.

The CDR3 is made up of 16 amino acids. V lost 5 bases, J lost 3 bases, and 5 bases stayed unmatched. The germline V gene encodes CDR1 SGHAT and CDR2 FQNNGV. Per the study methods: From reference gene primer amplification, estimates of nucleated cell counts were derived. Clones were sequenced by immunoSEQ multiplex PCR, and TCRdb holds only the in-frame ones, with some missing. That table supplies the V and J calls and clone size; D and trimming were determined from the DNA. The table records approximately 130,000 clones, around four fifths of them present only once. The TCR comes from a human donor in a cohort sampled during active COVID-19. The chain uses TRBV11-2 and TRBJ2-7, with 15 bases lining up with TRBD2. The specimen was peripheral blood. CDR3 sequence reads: CASSGLAGGRNYEQYF. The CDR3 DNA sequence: TGTGCCAGCAGCGGACTAGCGGGAGGGAGGAACTACGAGCAGTACTTC.